This TCR beta chain was documented in a study of T-cell reconstitution after alpha-beta-depleted transplantation in children. Study-level results: It was surviving recipient T cells and thymic progenitors that gave some patients high TCRbeta diversity at day 60. Several hundred expanded graft clones reportedly gave rise to the alpha-beta T cells present about two months after transplant. A year had passed since transplant, and T-cell counts and diversity by then came mostly from newly produced T cells.

Using unique molecular identifiers, the investigators prepared the TCRbeta library. TCRdb independently ran MiXCR on the PCR reads; one entry per CDR3 protein. The sample has more than 85,000 distinct CDR3 sequences, approximately 5.4% seen once. The germline CDR1 and CDR2 sequences are SGHNT and YYREEE (reference sequence). This CDR3 has 15 residues. V trimming: 1 base; J trimming: 5 bases; junction bases outside the gene matches: 7. Many counts were recorded for this clonotype. What it binds is unknown. The source of this sequence is a female patient aged 2-10 years who had a stem cell transplant for Fanconi anemia, so the T cells may come from the graft donor. Material: PBMCs, mostly from graft donor cells, obtained 60 days after TCRalphabeta/CD19-depleted stem cell transplant. This chain joins TRBV5-4 and TRBJ2-3; 7 bases align to TRBD2. The CDR3 DNA reads as TGTGCCAGCAGCTTGCCCGGACTAGTAGAAGATACGCAGTATTTT. This encodes CASSLPGLVEDTQYF.